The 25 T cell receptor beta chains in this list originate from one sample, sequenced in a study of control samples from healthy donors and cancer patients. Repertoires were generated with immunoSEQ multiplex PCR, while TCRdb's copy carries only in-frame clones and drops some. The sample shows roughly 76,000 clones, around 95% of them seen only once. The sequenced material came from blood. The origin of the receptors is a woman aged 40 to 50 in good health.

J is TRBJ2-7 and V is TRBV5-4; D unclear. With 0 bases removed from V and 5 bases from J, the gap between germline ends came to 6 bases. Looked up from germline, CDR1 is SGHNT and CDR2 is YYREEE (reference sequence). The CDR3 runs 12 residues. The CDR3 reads CASSLAGNEQYF. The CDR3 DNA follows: TGTGCCAGCAGCTTGGCCGGCAACGAGCAGTACTTC.

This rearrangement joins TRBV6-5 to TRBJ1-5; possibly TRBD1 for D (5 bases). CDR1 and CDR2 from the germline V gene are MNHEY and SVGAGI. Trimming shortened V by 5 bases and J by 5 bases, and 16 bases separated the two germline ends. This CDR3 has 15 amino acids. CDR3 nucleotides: TGTGCCAGCAGTACTTGGGGGACGTTTGATCAGCCCCAGCATTTT. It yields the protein CASSTWGTFDQPQHF.

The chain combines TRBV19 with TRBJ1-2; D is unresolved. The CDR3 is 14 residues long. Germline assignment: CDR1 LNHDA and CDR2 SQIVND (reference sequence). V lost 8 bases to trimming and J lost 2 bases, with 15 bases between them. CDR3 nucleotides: TGTGCCAGTGCCAAGGAGGCAGGAAACTATGGCTACACCTTC. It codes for CASAKEAGNYGYTF. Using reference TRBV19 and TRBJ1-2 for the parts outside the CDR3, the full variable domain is DGGITQSPKYLFRKEGQNVTLSCEQNLNHDAMYWYRQDPGQGLRLIYYSQIVNDFQKGDIAEGYSVSREKKESFPLTVTSAQKNPTAFYLCASAKEAGNYGYTFGSGTRLTVV.

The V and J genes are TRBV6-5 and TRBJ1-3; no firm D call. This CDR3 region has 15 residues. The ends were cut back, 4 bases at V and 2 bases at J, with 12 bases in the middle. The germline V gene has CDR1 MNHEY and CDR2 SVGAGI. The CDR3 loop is CASSWRALTGNTIYF. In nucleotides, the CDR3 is TGTGCCAGCAGTTGGAGGGCGCTTACTGGAAACACCATATATTTT.

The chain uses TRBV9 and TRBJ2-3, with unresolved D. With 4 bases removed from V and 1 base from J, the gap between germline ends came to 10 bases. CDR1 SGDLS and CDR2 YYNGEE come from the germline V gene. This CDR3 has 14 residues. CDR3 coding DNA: TGTGCCAGCAGCCTGCACTCCCGCACAGATACGCAGTATTTT. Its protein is CASSLHSRTDTQYF. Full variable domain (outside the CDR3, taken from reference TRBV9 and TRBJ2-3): DSGVTQTPKHLITATGQRVTLRCSPRSGDLSVYWYQQSLDQGLQFLIQYYNGEERAKGNILERFSAQQFPDLHSELNLSSLELGDSALYFCASSLHSRTDTQYFGPGTRLTVL.

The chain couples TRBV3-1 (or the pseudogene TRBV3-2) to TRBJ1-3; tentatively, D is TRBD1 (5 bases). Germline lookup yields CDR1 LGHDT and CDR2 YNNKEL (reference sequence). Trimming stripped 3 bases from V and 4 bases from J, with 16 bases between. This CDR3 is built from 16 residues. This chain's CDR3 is CASSHHFGGSGNTIYF. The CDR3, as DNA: TGTGCCAGCAGCCACCACTTCGGGGGTTCCGGAAACACCATATATTTT.

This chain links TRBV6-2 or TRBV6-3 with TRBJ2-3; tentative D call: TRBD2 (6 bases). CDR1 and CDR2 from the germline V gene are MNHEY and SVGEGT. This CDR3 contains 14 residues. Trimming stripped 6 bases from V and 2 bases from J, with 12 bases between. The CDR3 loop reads CASSRGETTDTQYF. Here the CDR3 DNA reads TGTGCCAGCAGCCGCGGGGAGACCACAGATACGCAGTATTTT.

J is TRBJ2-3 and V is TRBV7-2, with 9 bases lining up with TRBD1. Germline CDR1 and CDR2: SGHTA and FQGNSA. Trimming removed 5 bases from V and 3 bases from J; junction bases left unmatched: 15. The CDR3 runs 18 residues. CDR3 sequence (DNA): TGTGCCAGCAGCCCTGTGTACACCGGGACAGGGCCGACAGATACGCAGTATTTT. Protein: CASSPVYTGTGPTDTQYF.

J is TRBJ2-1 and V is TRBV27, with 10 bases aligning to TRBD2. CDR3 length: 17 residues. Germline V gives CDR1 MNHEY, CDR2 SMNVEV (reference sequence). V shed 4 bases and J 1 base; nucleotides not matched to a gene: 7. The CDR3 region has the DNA TGTGCCAGCAGTTCCATCCCACTAGCGGGATCCTACAATGAGCAGTTCTTC. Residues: CASSSIPLAGSYNEQFF.

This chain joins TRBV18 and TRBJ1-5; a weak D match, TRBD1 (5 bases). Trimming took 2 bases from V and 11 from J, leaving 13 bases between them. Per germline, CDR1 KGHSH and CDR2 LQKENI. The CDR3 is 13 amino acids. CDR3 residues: CASSPDSTGTQHF. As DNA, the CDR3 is TGTGCCAGCTCACCAGACAGTACCGGAACCCAGCATTTT.

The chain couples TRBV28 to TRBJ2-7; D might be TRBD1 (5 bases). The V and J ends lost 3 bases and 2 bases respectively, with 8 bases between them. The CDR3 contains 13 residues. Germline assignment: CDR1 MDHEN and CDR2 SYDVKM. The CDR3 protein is CASSFYRTYEQYF. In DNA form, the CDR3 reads TGTGCCAGCAGTTTCTACAGGACCTACGAGCAGTACTTC.

The CDR3 sequence: CASGYPTRMEGYTF. The CDR3 DNA sequence: TGTGCCAGCGGCTACCCTACAAGAATGGAAGGCTACACCTTC. The chain employs TRBV27 and TRBJ1-2; D is unclear. V was clipped by 8 bases and J by 8 bases, with 21 bases between them. The germline V gene has CDR1 MNHEY and CDR2 SMNVEV (reference sequence). There are 14 residues in the CDR3.

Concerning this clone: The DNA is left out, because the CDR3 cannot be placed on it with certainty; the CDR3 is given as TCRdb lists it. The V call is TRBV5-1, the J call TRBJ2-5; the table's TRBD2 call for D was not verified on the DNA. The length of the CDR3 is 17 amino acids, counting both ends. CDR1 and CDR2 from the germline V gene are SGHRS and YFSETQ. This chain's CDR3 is CASSLVWERGYQETQYF.

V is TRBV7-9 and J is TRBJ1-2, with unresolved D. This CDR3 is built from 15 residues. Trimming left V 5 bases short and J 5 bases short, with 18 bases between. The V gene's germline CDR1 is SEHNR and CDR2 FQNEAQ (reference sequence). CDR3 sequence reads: CASSPIIETAYGYTF. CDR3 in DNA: TGTGCCAGCAGCCCCATTATCGAGACCGCTTATGGCTACACCTTC.

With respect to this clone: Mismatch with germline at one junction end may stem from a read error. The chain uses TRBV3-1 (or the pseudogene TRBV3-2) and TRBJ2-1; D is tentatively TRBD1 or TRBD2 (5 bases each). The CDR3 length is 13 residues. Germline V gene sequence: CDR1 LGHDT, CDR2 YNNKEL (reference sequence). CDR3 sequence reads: CASSEEGPNEQFF. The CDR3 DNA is TGTGCCAGCAGCGAAGAGGGACCGAATGAGCAGTTCTTC.

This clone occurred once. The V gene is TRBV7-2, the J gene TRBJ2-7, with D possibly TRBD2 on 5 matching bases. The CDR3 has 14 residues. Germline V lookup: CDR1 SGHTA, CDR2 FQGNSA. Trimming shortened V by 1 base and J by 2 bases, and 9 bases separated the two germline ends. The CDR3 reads CASSLDRGAYEQYF. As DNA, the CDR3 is TGTGCCAGCAGCTTAGACCGGGGAGCCTACGAGCAGTACTTC.

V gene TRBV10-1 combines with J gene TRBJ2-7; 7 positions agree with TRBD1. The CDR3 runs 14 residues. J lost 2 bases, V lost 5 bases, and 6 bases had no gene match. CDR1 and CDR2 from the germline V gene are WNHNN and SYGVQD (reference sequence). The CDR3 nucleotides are TGCGCCAGCAGTAGGGACAGCTCCACCTACGAGCAGTACTTC. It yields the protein CASSRDSSTYEQYF.

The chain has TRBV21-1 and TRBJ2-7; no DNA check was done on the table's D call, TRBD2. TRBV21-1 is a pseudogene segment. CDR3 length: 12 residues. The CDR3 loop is CASSRGRHEQYF. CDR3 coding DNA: TGTGCCAGCAGCAGAGGCCGCCACGAGCAGTACTTC.

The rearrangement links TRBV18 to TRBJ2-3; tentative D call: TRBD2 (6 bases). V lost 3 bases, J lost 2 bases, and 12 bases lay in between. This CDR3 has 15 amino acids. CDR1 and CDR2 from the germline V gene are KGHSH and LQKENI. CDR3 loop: CASSPYSSATDTQYF. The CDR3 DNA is TGTGCCAGCTCACCCTACTCTAGCGCCACAGATACGCAGTATTTT. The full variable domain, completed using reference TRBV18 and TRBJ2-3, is NAGVMQNPRHLVRRRGQEARLRCSPMKGHSHVYWYRQLPEEGLKFMVYLQKENIIDESGMPKERFSAEFPKEGPSILRIQQVVRGDSAAYFCASSPYSSATDTQYFGPGTRLTVL.

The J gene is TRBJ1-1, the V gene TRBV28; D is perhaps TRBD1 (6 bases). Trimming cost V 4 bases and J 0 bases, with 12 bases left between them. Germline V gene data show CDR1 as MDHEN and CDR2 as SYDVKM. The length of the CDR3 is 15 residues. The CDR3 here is CASSYPGHLNTEAFF. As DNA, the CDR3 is TGTGCCAGCAGTTACCCGGGACATCTGAACACTGAAGCTTTCTTT. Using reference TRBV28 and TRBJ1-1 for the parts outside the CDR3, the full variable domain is DVKVTQSSRYLVKRTGEKVFLECVQDMDHENMFWYRQDPGLGLRLIYFSYDVKMKEKGDIPEGYSVSREKKERFSLILESASTNQTSMYLCASSYPGHLNTEAFFGQGTRLTVV.

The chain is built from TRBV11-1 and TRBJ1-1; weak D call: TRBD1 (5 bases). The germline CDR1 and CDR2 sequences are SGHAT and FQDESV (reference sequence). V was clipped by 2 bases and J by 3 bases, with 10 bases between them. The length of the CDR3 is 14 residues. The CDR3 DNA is TGTGCCAGCAGCTTATTTGGGGCTCACACTGAAGCTTTCTTT. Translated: CASSLFGAHTEAFF.

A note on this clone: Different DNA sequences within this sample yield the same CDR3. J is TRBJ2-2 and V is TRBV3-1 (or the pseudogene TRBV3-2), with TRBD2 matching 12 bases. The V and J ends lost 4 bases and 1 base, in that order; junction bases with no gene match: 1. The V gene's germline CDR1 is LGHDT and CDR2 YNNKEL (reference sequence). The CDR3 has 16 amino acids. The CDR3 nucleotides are TGTGCCAGCAGCCTGGGACTAGCGGGGAACACCGGGGAGCTGTTTTTT. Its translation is CASSLGLAGNTGELFF.

Here the CDR3 DNA reads TGTGCCAGCAGCTTGCCGGGACTAGCGGGGGCCCTGAACACCGGGGAGCTGTTTTTT. It codes for CASSLPGLAGALNTGELFF. This chain joins TRBV7-9 and TRBJ2-2; 14 bases align to TRBD2. Losses at the gene ends were 3 bases for V and 1 base for J; bases not matched to a gene: 7. The germline V gene has CDR1 SEHNR and CDR2 FQNEAQ (reference sequence). CDR3 length equals 19 residues.

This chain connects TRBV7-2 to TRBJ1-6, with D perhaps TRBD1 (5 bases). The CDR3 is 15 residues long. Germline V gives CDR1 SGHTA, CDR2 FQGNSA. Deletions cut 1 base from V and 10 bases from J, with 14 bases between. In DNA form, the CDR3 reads TGTGCCAGCAGCTTAGTAGGGCAGGGTGAATCACCCCTCCACTTT. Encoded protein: CASSLVGQGESPLHF.

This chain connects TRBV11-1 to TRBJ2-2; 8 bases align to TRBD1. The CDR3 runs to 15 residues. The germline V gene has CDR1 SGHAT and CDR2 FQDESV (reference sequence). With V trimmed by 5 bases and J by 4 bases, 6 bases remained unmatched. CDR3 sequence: CASSKTTGGTGELFF. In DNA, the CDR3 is TGTGCCAGCAGCAAAACTACAGGGGGCACCGGGGAGCTGTTTTTT.